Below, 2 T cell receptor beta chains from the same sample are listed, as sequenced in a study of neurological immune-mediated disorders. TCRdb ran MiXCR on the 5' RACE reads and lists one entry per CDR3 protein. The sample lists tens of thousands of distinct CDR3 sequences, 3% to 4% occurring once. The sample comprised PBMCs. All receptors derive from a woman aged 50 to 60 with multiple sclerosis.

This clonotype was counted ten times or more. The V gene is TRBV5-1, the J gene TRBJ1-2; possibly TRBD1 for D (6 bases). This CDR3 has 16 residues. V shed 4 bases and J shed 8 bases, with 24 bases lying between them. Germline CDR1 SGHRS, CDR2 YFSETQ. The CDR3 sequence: CASSLGSSRGARGYTF. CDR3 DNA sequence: TGCGCCAGCAGCCTGGGATCGTCTCGGGGGGCGAGAGGCTACACCTTC.

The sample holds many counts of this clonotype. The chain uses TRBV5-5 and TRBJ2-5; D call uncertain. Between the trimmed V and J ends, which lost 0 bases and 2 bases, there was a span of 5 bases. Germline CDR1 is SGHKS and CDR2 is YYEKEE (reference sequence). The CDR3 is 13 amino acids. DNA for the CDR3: TGTGCCAGCAGCTTGGCCCCTCAAGAGACCCAGTACTTC. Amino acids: CASSLAPQETQYF.